The rows below give T cell receptor beta chains drawn from one sample of a study of cytomegalovirus exposure and HLA in healthy donors. Here immunoSEQ multiplex PCR was the method, and the copy in TCRdb shows in-frame clones only, minus some. Of 150,000 to 200,000 clones listed, roughly 79% are singletons. The sequenced material came from PBMCs. The receptor source for this set is a man aged 30 to 39 in good health and CMV-seronegative. CDR3s include the opening cysteine and the closing phenylalanine or tryptophan. Fields, in order: clone size, D gene, J gene, CDR3 length, V gene, CDR3 protein, CDR3 DNA. The D gene is left open where the match is weak. Clone size is shown for a subset of rows, as once, few, many or a class of expanded clone.

clone size: -; D gene: -; J gene: TRBJ2-2; CDR3 length: 13; V gene: TRBV27; CDR3 protein: CASSFPGTGELFF; CDR3 DNA: TGTGCCAGCAGTTTCCCCGGGACCGGGGAGCTGTTTTTT
clone size: few; D gene: TRBD1; J gene: TRBJ2-1; CDR3 length: 16; V gene: TRBV2; CDR3 protein: CASSNGQGGTYNEQFF; CDR3 DNA: TGTGCCAGCAGTAATGGACAGGGGGGAACCTACAATGAGCAGTTCTTC
clone size: -; D gene: -; J gene: TRBJ2-3; CDR3 length: 14; V gene: TRBV29-1; CDR3 protein: CSVGGLDRTDTQYF; CDR3 DNA: TGCAGCGTTGGAGGCCTTGACCGCACAGATACGCAGTATTTT
clone size: few; D gene: -; J gene: TRBJ2-7; CDR3 length: 15; V gene: TRBV9; CDR3 protein: CASSVEEGSSYEQYF; CDR3 DNA: TGTGCCAGCAGCGTAGAGGAGGGTAGCTCCTACGAGCAGTACTTC
clone size: -; D gene: TRBD1; J gene: TRBJ1-1; CDR3 length: 14; V gene: TRBV5-1; CDR3 protein: CASRGQGTNTEAFF; CDR3 DNA: TGCGCCAGCAGGGGACAGGGGACGAACACTGAAGCTTTCTTT
clone size: -; D gene: -; J gene: TRBJ2-7; CDR3 length: 13; V gene: TRBV4-1; CDR3 protein: CASSQGGGYEQYF; CDR3 DNA: TGCGCCAGCAGCCAAGGAGGGGGCTACGAGCAGTACTTC
clone size: -; D gene: -; J gene: TRBJ1-5; CDR3 length: 14; V gene: TRBV6-6; CDR3 protein: CASLSMQGNQPQHF; CDR3 DNA: TGTGCCAGCCTATCAATGCAGGGCAATCAGCCCCAGCATTTT
clone size: -; D gene: -; J gene: TRBJ2-7; CDR3 length: 11; V gene: TRBV6-5; CDR3 protein: CASTFGYEQYF; CDR3 DNA: TGTGCCAGCACCTTCGGCTACGAGCAGTACTTC
clone size: -; D gene: -; J gene: TRBJ1-1; CDR3 length: 16; V gene: TRBV6-5; CDR3 protein: CASSYSGLGGGTEAFF; CDR3 DNA: TGTGCCAGCAGTTACTCGGGGCTAGGGGGTGGCACTGAAGCTTTCTTT
clone size: -; D gene: -; J gene: TRBJ2-1; CDR3 length: 14; V gene: TRBV27; CDR3 protein: CASSSSSVSNEQFF; CDR3 DNA: TGTGCCAGCAGTTCCTCTAGCGTCTCCAATGAGCAGTTCTTC
clone size: -; D gene: -; J gene: TRBJ2-5; CDR3 length: 13; V gene: TRBV10-3; CDR3 protein: CAISENSQETQYF; CDR3 DNA: TGTGCCATCAGTGAAAACAGCCAAGAGACCCAGTACTTC
clone size: -; D gene: TRBD1; J gene: TRBJ1-3; CDR3 length: 17; V gene: TRBV5-1; CDR3 protein: CASSSGRGQGAGNTIYF; CDR3 DNA: TGCGCCAGCAGCAGCGGCAGGGGGCAAGGGGCAGGAAACACCATATATTTT
clone size: few; D gene: TRBD2; J gene: TRBJ2-1; CDR3 length: 16; V gene: TRBV7-3; CDR3 protein: CASSLAPSGSSNEQFF; CDR3 DNA: TGTGCCAGCAGCCTCGCCCCTAGCGGGAGTAGTAATGAGCAGTTCTTC
clone size: -; D gene: -; J gene: TRBJ2-7; CDR3 length: 13; V gene: TRBV19; CDR3 protein: CASSPGHTYEQYF; CDR3 DNA: TGTGCCAGTAGTCCGGGACATACCTACGAGCAGTACTTC
clone size: -; D gene: -; J gene: TRBJ2-1; CDR3 length: 14; V gene: TRBV2; CDR3 protein: CASITVQDRNEQFF; CDR3 DNA: TGTGCCAGCATTACAGTCCAAGATAGGAATGAGCAGTTCTTC
clone size: -; D gene: -; J gene: TRBJ1-5; CDR3 length: 19; V gene: TRBV6-1; CDR3 protein: CASSEAWYRLSYSNQPQHF; CDR3 DNA: TGTGCCAGCAGTGAAGCGTGGTACCGGTTATCATATAGCAATCAGCCCCAGCATTTT
clone size: -; D gene: TRBD1; J gene: TRBJ1-2; CDR3 length: 17; V gene: TRBV9; CDR3 protein: CASSVDVRGTGDYGYTF; CDR3 DNA: TGTGCCAGCAGCGTAGATGTTCGCGGGACAGGGGACTATGGCTACACCTTC
clone size: -; D gene: -; J gene: TRBJ1-1; CDR3 length: 14; V gene: TRBV5-1; CDR3 protein: CASSLGSSGTEAFF; CDR3 DNA: TGCGCCAGCAGCTTAGGCAGTTCGGGCACTGAAGCTTTCTTT
clone size: -; D gene: -; J gene: TRBJ1-5; CDR3 length: 14; V gene: TRBV5-1; CDR3 protein: CASSPTGQHQPQHF; CDR3 DNA: TGCGCCAGCAGCCCAACAGGGCAGCATCAGCCCCAGCATTTT
clone size: few; D gene: TRBD1; J gene: TRBJ2-7; CDR3 length: 13; V gene: TRBV6-5; CDR3 protein: CASRGTGGYEQYF; CDR3 DNA: TGTGCCAGCAGGGGGACAGGGGGCTACGAGCAGTACTTC
clone size: -; D gene: -; J gene: TRBJ2-7; CDR3 length: 17; V gene: TRBV11-3; CDR3 protein: CASSPSGVGQGGYEQYF; CDR3 DNA: TGTGCCAGCAGCCCTTCGGGGGTCGGACAGGGAGGGTACGAGCAGTACTTC
clone size: -; D gene: -; J gene: TRBJ2-5; CDR3 length: 13; V gene: TRBV10-3; CDR3 protein: CAISDGGWETQYF; CDR3 DNA: TGTGCCATCAGTGATGGGGGCTGGGAGACCCAGTACTTC
clone size: -; D gene: -; J gene: TRBJ1-2; CDR3 length: 14; V gene: TRBV30; CDR3 protein: CAWSPGTSAYGYTF; CDR3 DNA: TGTGCCTGGAGTCCAGGGACATCCGCCTATGGCTACACCTTC
clone size: -; D gene: -; J gene: TRBJ2-5; CDR3 length: 14; V gene: TRBV5-1; CDR3 protein: CASSLDSRGETQYF; CDR3 DNA: TGCGCCAGCAGCTTGGATTCTAGGGGGGAGACCCAGTACTTC
clone size: -; D gene: -; J gene: TRBJ1-4; CDR3 length: 14; V gene: TRBV5-1; CDR3 protein: CASSPRQDMEKLFF; CDR3 DNA: TGCGCCAGCAGCCCCCGACAGGATATGGAAAAACTGTTTTTT
clone size: -; D gene: -; J gene: TRBJ1-5; CDR3 length: 14; V gene: TRBV11-2; CDR3 protein: CASSLAERGQPQHF; CDR3 DNA: TGTGCCAGCAGCTTAGCCGAACGGGGTCAGCCCCAGCATTTT
clone size: -; D gene: -; J gene: TRBJ2-5; CDR3 length: 14; V gene: TRBV9; CDR3 protein: CASSVAQGQETQYF; CDR3 DNA: TGTGCCAGCAGCGTAGCTCAGGGCCAAGAGACCCAGTACTTC
clone size: -; D gene: -; J gene: TRBJ1-2; CDR3 length: 12; V gene: TRBV2; CDR3 protein: CASQTGAYGYTF; CDR3 DNA: TGTGCCAGCCAGACAGGAGCCTATGGCTACACCTTC
clone size: -; D gene: -; J gene: TRBJ2-7; CDR3 length: 14; V gene: TRBV9; CDR3 protein: CASSVETKGYEQYF; CDR3 DNA: TGTGCCAGCAGCGTAGAGACTAAAGGCTACGAGCAGTACTTC
clone size: -; D gene: -; J gene: TRBJ2-1; CDR3 length: 11; V gene: TRBV20-1; CDR3 protein: CSAITYNEQFF; CDR3 DNA: TGCAGTGCTATAACCTACAATGAGCAGTTCTTC
clone size: -; D gene: -; J gene: TRBJ1-2; CDR3 length: 13; V gene: TRBV7-8; CDR3 protein: CASSLQSNYGYTF; CDR3 DNA: TGTGCCAGCAGCCTACAGTCTAACTATGGCTACACCTTC
clone size: few; D gene: -; J gene: TRBJ2-7; CDR3 length: 14; V gene: TRBV5-1; CDR3 protein: CASSLARAPYEQYF; CDR3 DNA: TGCGCCAGCAGCTTGGCCAGGGCCCCCTACGAGCAGTACTTC
clone size: -; D gene: -; J gene: TRBJ2-7; CDR3 length: 19; V gene: TRBV28; CDR3 protein: CASSLNWGPDSLTPYEQYF; CDR3 DNA: TGTGCCAGCAGTTTAAATTGGGGCCCGGACAGCCTTACCCCCTACGAGCAGTACTTC
clone size: -; D gene: -; J gene: TRBJ1-3; CDR3 length: 12; V gene: TRBV4-1; CDR3 protein: CASSLPENTIYF; CDR3 DNA: TGCGCCAGCAGCCTCCCAGAAAACACCATATATTTT
clone size: -; D gene: -; J gene: TRBJ2-7; CDR3 length: 15; V gene: TRBV5-1; CDR3 protein: CASSLGTGSPYEQYF; CDR3 DNA: TGCGCCAGCAGCTTGGGCACCGGTTCCCCCTACGAGCAGTACTTC
clone size: -; D gene: -; J gene: TRBJ1-2; CDR3 length: 12; V gene: TRBV25-1; CDR3 protein: CASSGANYGYTF; CDR3 DNA: TGTGCCAGCAGCGGGGCTAACTATGGCTACACCTTC
clone size: -; D gene: -; J gene: TRBJ1-5; CDR3 length: 15; V gene: TRBV7-6; CDR3 protein: CASSLGGGANQPQHF; CDR3 DNA: TGTGCCAGCAGCCTCGGCGGGGGCGCGAATCAGCCCCAGCATTTT
clone size: -; D gene: TRBD2; J gene: TRBJ2-1; CDR3 length: 17; V gene: TRBV27; CDR3 protein: CASSLSGLAGFYNEQFF; CDR3 DNA: TGTGCCAGCAGTTTATCGGGACTAGCGGGGTTCTACAATGAGCAGTTCTTC
clone size: -; D gene: TRBD2; J gene: TRBJ2-1; CDR3 length: 15; V gene: TRBV7-9; CDR3 protein: CASSLLGTSGRQQFF; CDR3 DNA: TGTGCCAGCAGCCTTTTAGGGACTAGCGGGAGGCAGCAGTTCTTC
clone size: -; D gene: -; J gene: TRBJ2-6; CDR3 length: 17; V gene: TRBV19; CDR3 protein: CASSGTKGATGANVLTF; CDR3 DNA: TGTGCCAGTAGTGGAACAAAGGGAGCTACTGGGGCCAACGTCCTGACTTTC
clone size: -; D gene: TRBD1; J gene: TRBJ2-7; CDR3 length: 16; V gene: TRBV9; CDR3 protein: CASSDALDRVTYEQYF; CDR3 DNA: TGTGCCAGCAGCGATGCCCTTGACAGGGTTACCTACGAGCAGTACTTC
clone size: -; D gene: TRBD1; J gene: TRBJ2-1; CDR3 length: 15; V gene: TRBV7-3; CDR3 protein: CASSSRQGIYNEQFF; CDR3 DNA: TGTGCCAGCAGCTCGAGACAGGGGATTTACAATGAGCAGTTCTTC
clone size: few; D gene: -; J gene: TRBJ1-5; CDR3 length: 16; V gene: TRBV7-2; CDR3 protein: CASSSTSSPQGQPQHF; CDR3 DNA: TGTGCCAGCAGCTCAACAAGCAGTCCACAGGGACAGCCCCAGCATTTT
clone size: -; D gene: -; J gene: TRBJ2-7; CDR3 length: 15; V gene: TRBV5-1; CDR3 protein: CASSLASGLSYEQYF; CDR3 DNA: TGCGCCAGCAGCTTGGCTTCAGGATTATCCTACGAGCAGTACTTC
clone size: -; D gene: TRBD1; J gene: TRBJ2-7; CDR3 length: 15; V gene: TRBV28; CDR3 protein: CATLHRGLPSYEQYF; CDR3 DNA: TGTGCCACGCTACACAGGGGGCTCCCCTCCTACGAGCAGTACTTC
clone size: -; D gene: TRBD1; J gene: TRBJ1-2; CDR3 length: 16; V gene: TRBV4-1; CDR3 protein: CASSQVSGQLFFGYTF; CDR3 DNA: TGCGCCAGCAGCCAAGTTTCGGGACAGCTTTTTTTTGGCTACACCTTC
clone size: -; D gene: -; J gene: TRBJ2-2; CDR3 length: 16; V gene: TRBV7-3; CDR3 protein: CASSLTGTSNTGELFF; CDR3 DNA: TGTGCCAGCAGCTTAACAGGGACTTCGAACACCGGGGAGCTGTTTTTT
clone size: -; D gene: TRBD1; J gene: TRBJ2-2; CDR3 length: 15; V gene: TRBV7-9; CDR3 protein: CASSPYTGDTGELFF; CDR3 DNA: TGTGCCAGCAGCCCCTACACAGGGGACACCGGGGAGCTGTTTTTT
clone size: -; D gene: TRBD2; J gene: TRBJ2-7; CDR3 length: 14; V gene: TRBV7-2; CDR3 protein: CASSLMIAGYEQYF; CDR3 DNA: TGTGCCAGCAGCTTAATGATAGCGGGTTACGAGCAGTACTTC
clone size: -; D gene: -; J gene: TRBJ1-2; CDR3 length: 13; V gene: TRBV29-1; CDR3 protein: CSVGQGSNYGYTF; CDR3 DNA: TGCAGCGTTGGGCAGGGGAGTAACTATGGCTACACCTTC
clone size: -; D gene: TRBD1; J gene: TRBJ2-2; CDR3 length: 17; V gene: TRBV10-3; CDR3 protein: CAIRRTGFDPNTGELFF; CDR3 DNA: TGTGCCATCAGACGGACAGGGTTCGATCCGAACACCGGGGAGCTGTTTTTT
clone size: -; D gene: TRBD2; J gene: TRBJ2-7; CDR3 length: 15; V gene: TRBV9; CDR3 protein: CASSVEGLAGGEQYF; CDR3 DNA: TGTGCCAGCAGCGTAGAAGGACTAGCGGGAGGCGAGCAGTACTTC
clone size: -; D gene: TRBD1; J gene: TRBJ2-4; CDR3 length: 15; V gene: TRBV28; CDR3 protein: CASRQGERAKNIQYF; CDR3 DNA: TGTGCCAGCAGGCAGGGGGAAAGAGCCAAAAACATTCAGTACTTC